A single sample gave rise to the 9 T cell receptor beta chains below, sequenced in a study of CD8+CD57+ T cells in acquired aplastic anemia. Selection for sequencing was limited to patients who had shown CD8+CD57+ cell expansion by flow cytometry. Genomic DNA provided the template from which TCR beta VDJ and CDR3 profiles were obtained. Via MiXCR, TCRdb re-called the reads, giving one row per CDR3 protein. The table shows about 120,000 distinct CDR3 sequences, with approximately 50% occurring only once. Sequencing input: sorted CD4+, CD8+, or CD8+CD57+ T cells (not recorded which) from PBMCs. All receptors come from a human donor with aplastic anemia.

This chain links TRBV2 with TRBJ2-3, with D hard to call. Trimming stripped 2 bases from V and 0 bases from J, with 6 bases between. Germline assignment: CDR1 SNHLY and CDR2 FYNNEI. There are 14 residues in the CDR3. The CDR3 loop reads CASSELTSTDTQYF. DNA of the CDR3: TGTGCCAGCAGTGAACTGACTAGCACAGATACGCAGTATTTT.

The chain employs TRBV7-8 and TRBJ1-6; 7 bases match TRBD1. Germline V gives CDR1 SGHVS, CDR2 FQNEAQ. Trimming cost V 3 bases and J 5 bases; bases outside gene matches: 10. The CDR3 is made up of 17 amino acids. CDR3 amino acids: CASSFTSGGNDNSPLHF. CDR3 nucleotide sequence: TGTGCCAGCAGCTTTACATCAGGGGGTAACGATAATTCACCCCTCCACTTT. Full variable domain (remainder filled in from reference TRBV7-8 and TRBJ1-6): GAGVSQSPRYKVAKRGQDVALRCDPISGHVSLFWYQQALGQGPEFLTYFQNEAQLDKSGLPSDRFFAERPEGSVSTLKIQRTQQEDSAVYLCASSFTSGGNDNSPLHFGNGTRLTVT.

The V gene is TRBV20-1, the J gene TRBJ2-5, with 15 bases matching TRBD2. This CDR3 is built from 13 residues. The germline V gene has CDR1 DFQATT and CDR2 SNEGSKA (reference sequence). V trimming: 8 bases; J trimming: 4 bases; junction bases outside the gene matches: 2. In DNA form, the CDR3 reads TGCAGTTCGGGACTAGCGGGAGGAGAGACCCAGTACTTC. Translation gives CSSGLAGGETQYF.

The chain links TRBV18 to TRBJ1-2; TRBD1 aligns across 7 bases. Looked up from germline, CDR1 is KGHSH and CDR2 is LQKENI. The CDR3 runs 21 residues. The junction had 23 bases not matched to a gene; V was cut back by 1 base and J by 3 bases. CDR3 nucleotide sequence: TGTGCCAGCTCACCACTTAACTTTCCTAATCGAACAGGGGCGCAGGACTATGGCTACACCTTC. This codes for CASSPLNFPNRTGAQDYGYTF.

The DNA for the CDR3 is TGTGCCAGCCGACTAGCGGGGCAACAGAGGCAGTACTTC. Its protein is CASRLAGQQRQYF. The rearrangement joins TRBV2 to TRBJ2-7, with 11 bases fitting TRBD2. Germline lookup yields CDR1 SNHLY and CDR2 FYNNEI. The CDR3 runs to 13 residues. V lost 8 bases to trimming and J lost 9 bases; unmatched junction nucleotides: 9.

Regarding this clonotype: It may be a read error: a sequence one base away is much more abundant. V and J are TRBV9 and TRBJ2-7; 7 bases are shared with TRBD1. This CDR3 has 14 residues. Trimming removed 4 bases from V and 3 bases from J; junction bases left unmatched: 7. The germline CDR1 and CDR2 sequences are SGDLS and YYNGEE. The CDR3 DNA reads TGTGCCAGCAGCCCCCGGGACAGAGACTACGAGCAGTACTTC. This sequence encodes CASSPRDRDYEQYF. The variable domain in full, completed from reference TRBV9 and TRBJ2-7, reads DSGVTQTPKHLITATGQRVTLRCSPRSGDLSVYWYQQSLDQGLQFLIQYYNGEERAKGNILERFSAQQFPDLHSELNLSSLELGDSALYFCASSPRDRDYEQYFGPGTRLTVT.

CDR3 nucleotides: TGTGCCAGTAGTATGGGCCTGAGCTCCTACGAGCAGTACTTC. Protein: CASSMGLSSYEQYF. This rearrangement joins TRBV19 to TRBJ2-7; D not resolved. CDR1 and CDR2 (germline): LNHDA, SQIVND (reference sequence). V was shortened by 3 bases and J by 0 bases, with 9 bases between the two germline ends. The length of the CDR3 is 14 residues.

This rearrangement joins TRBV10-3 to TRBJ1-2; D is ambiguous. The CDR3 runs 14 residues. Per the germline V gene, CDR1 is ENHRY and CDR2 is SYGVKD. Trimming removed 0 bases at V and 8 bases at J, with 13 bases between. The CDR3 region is CAISESVGVPGYTF. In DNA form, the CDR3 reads TGTGCCATCAGTGAGTCAGTCGGGGTTCCGGGCTACACCTTC.

CDR3 in amino acids: CASNQGVSSYEQYF. The CDR3 coding sequence is TGTGCCAGCAACCAGGGCGTTAGCTCCTACGAGCAGTACTTC. This chain connects TRBV6-1 to TRBJ2-7; D may be TRBD1 (5 bases). The CDR3 sequence is 14 residues long. V lost 7 bases to trimming and J lost 0 bases, with 13 bases between them. The germline CDR1 and CDR2 sequences are MNHNS and SASEGT.